Listed below are T cell receptor beta chains from one sample, sequenced in a study of blood T cell repertoires in COVID-19. The data were produced by immunoSEQ multiplex PCR, yet TCRdb's version contains in-frame clones alone and is incomplete. The table records 75,000 or so clones, around four fifths of them present only once. Source material: peripheral blood. These receptor sequences come from a woman older than 75 with acute or convalescent COVID-19. CDR3s include the opening cysteine and the closing phenylalanine or tryptophan. D genes are given only for firm matches. Some rows mark clone size as missing; the rest say once, few, many or name a class of expanded clone.

clone size	D gene	J gene	V gene	CDR3 DNA	CDR3 protein
NA	NA	TRBJ1-3	TRBV18	TGTGCCAGCTCCCCGGGACTTCCCAGCTCTGGAAACACCATATATTTT	CASSPGLPSSGNTIYF
NA	NA	TRBJ2-5	TRBV19	TGTGCCAGTAGTATCGGAGCCCGTGAGACCCAGTACTTC	CASSIGARETQYF
NA	TRBD1	TRBJ2-1	TRBV6-6	TGTGCCAGCTCACTCACCGGGACAGGGGGTAATGAGCAGTTCTTC	CASSLTGTGGNEQFF
NA	NA	TRBJ2-6	TRBV1	TGCACCAGCAGCCAAGGGACTAGCGGGACCTCTGGGGCCAACGTCCTGACTTTC	CTSSQGTSGTSGANVLTF
NA	NA	TRBJ1-1	TRBV6-5	TGTGCCAGCAGTCCCGGGGGGGCTGAAGCTTTCTTT	CASSPGGAEAFF
NA	NA	TRBJ1-1	TRBV11-1	TGTGCCAGCAGCTTTGGGGGGGCCGGGAACACTGAAGCTTTCTTT	CASSFGGAGNTEAFF
once	NA	TRBJ2-5	TRBV5-1	TGCGCCAGCAGCTTGCAAAGGGGTCAAGAGACCCAGTACTTC	CASSLQRGQETQYF
NA	NA	TRBJ2-1	TRBV9	TGTGCCAGCAGCCCCCGGGAGAAGACCTACAATGAGCAGTTCTTC	CASSPREKTYNEQFF
NA	NA	TRBJ2-2	TRBV10-2	TGCGCCCGCAGCGGACTGGGCACCGGGGAGCTGTTTTTT	CARSGLGTGELFF
once	NA	TRBJ2-1	TRBV23-1	TGCGCCAGCAGTCAATCGAATGTTGCGGTAGTCAATGAGCAGTTCTTC	CASSQSNVAVVNEQFF
NA	NA	TRBJ1-2	TRBV27	TGTGCCAGCACCCCGGACGGACAGAATCCCTCCTTC	CASTPDGQNPSF
NA	NA	TRBJ2-5	TRBV7-9	TGTGCCAGCAGCGGGAGGACCTCGGTAGAGACCCAGTACTTC	CASSGRTSVETQYF
NA	NA	TRBJ2-7	TRBV27	TGTGCCAGCAGTTTATTCGGGTCCTACGAGCAGTACTTC	CASSLFGSYEQYF
NA	NA	TRBJ2-7	TRBV6-5	TGTGCCAGCAGCCTAGAACGTACTGGCGAGCAGTACTTC	CASSLERTGEQYF
few	TRBD1	TRBJ2-2	TRBV29-1	TGCAGCGTTGAAGACCCCGGGACAGTGAACGCGAACACCGGGGAGCTGTTTTTT	CSVEDPGTVNANTGELFF
NA	TRBD1	TRBJ1-4	TRBV3-1/TRBV3-2	TGTGCCAGCAGCTACGGACAGGGTTCAAATGAAAAACTGTTTTTT	CASSYGQGSNEKLFF
NA	TRBD1	TRBJ1-1	TRBV11-2	TGTGCCAGCAGCTTAGGTAGACAGGGAAAAACTGAAGCTTTCTTT	CASSLGRQGKTEAFF
NA	NA	TRBJ1-2	TRBV7-2	TGTGCCAGCAGCTTAGCGCAAAGCTTCGGGATCTATGGCTACACCTTC	CASSLAQSFGIYGYTF
NA	TRBD1	TRBJ2-2	TRBV5-1	TGCGCCAGCAGCTTGGGACACAGGGGGACCGGGGAGCTGTTTTTT	CASSLGHRGTGELFF
NA	NA	TRBJ2-3	TRBV12-5	TGTGCTAGTGGCCCTGACAGGTCCGGGCACACAGATACGCAGTATTTT	CASGPDRSGHTDTQYF
once	NA	TRBJ2-1	TRBV28	TGTGCCAGCAGTCCGTGGGGGGAACGCAATGAGCAGTTCTTC	CASSPWGERNEQFF
NA	NA	TRBJ2-1	TRBV7-2	TGTGCCAGCAGCTTCTTCAATGAGCAGTTCTTC	CASSFFNEQFF
NA	TRBD1	TRBJ1-2	TRBV20-1	TGCAGTGCGACGGGACAGGCGAGCTACACCTTC	CSATGQASYTF
few	TRBD2	TRBJ2-2	TRBV7-2	TGTGCCAGCAGCTTAGTCGGAGCGGGAGTGGGCACCGGGGAGCTGTTTTTT	CASSLVGAGVGTGELFF
NA	NA	TRBJ2-3	TRBV30	TGTGCCTGGACTAGGATGGCAGATACGCAGTATTTT	CAWTRMADTQYF
NA	TRBD2	TRBJ2-7	TRBV27	TGTGCCAGCAGACTCACGAGTTTAACCGGGACTAGCTCCTACGAGCAGTACTTC	CASRLTSLTGTSSYEQYF
NA	NA	TRBJ1-5	TRBV4-2	TGTGCCAGCAGCCAAGACAGGGTAGGCAATCAGCCCCAGCATTTT	CASSQDRVGNQPQHF
few	NA	TRBJ1-5	TRBV10-3	TGTGCCATCAGTGAGTCGCAAAGCCTCAATCAGCCCCAGCATTTT	CAISESQSLNQPQHF
NA	NA	TRBJ1-2	TRBV24-1	TGTGCCACCAGTGAGGTTGGGACATCGGGTCTACATGGCTACACCTTC	CATSEVGTSGLHGYTF
NA	NA	TRBJ1-1	TRBV11-3	TGTGCCAGCAGCTCCCAGGGCCTGAACACTGAAGCTTTCTTT	CASSSQGLNTEAFF
NA	TRBD2	TRBJ2-2	TRBV7-3	TGTGCCAGCAGCACCTCTAGGGGACTAGCGGGAGGGAGATCCGGGGAGCTGTTTTTT	CASSTSRGLAGGRSGELFF
NA	NA	TRBJ2-5	TRBV11-1	TGTGCCAGCAGCTTAGCCGGGGACTCCCAAGAGACCCAGTACTTC	CASSLAGDSQETQYF
NA	TRBD1	TRBJ1-2	TRBV2	TGTGCCAGCAGTGATAGGGGGCTGAGCGGCTACACCTTC	CASSDRGLSGYTF
NA	TRBD1	TRBJ1-1	TRBV30	TGTGCCTGGAAGAGCCAGAACAGGGGGCACACTGAAGCTTTCTTT	CAWKSQNRGHTEAFF
NA	NA	TRBJ2-5	TRBV15	TGTGCCACCAGCCGAGAGGGGGGGGTCGGGACCCAGTACTTC	CATSREGGVGTQYF
NA	TRBD1	TRBJ1-3	TRBV11-2	TGTGCCAGCAGCTCACAGGGGTGGAACACCATATATTTT	CASSSQGWNTIYF
few	TRBD1	TRBJ1-5	TRBV18	TGTGCCAGCTCCCGCACAGGGGGCGAGGGCAATCAGCCCCAGCATTTT	CASSRTGGEGNQPQHF